What follows is one TCR beta chain and its context. The specificity of this receptor is unknown. Base qualities are missing; no much larger clone stands one base away. The immunoSEQ Assay, a bias-controlled multiplex PCR, was used to amplify TCRbeta CDR3 regions from genomic DNA. As for the authors' bioinformatics: The number of nucleated cells in each sample was estimated by amplification of reference gene primers within the assay. To quantify the absolute abundance of each unique TCRbeta CDR3 rearrangement, sequence reads were collapsed and filtered. For each sample, productive Simpson clonality was calculated as the square root of Simpson's diversity index across productive rearrangements. Not all clones reach the TCRdb copy of this immuneACCESS table, which keeps in-frame sequences only. Checked studies attribute under half of the gap to unresolved V genes and leave the rest unexplained. The V and J calls and the clone size are those of that table, but D and trimming were determined from the DNA. The sample data list around 100,000 clones, and about nine tenths of these were observed just once. The ten largest clones capture 5.2% of the sample.

The germline V gene (reference sequence) provides CDR1 LNHNV and CDR2 YYDKDF. Trimming takes 1 base from V and 9 bases from J, and the germline ends sit 9 bases apart. From cysteine to phenylalanine, the CDR3 is 12 amino acids long. Only the CDR3 part of the read is kept: 36 bases, read in frame from the first base. This entry belongs to a study of blood T cell repertoires in COVID-19 (TCRdb year 2020). Broadly, across the study: Samples from collaborators originated in the United States, Italy and Spain and spanned both the acute and convalescent phases of COVID-19. The prospective study material was composed of cDNA or gDNA derived from T cells, B-cell-depleted T cells, or PBMCs. Deeply sampled blood TCRbeta repertoires from subjects exposed to, actively infected with, or recovered from COVID-19 were included in the dataset. The repertoires were released in a freely available public database meant as a resource for research on the immune response to SARS-CoV-2. The samples were drawn from the first 160 participants of the ongoing ImmuneRACE study and from under 1,500 subjects provided by 6 global collaborators. The sample metadata nearly always contained a de-identified subject ID, COVID-19 status, age in years and sex. Where available, HLA class I and class II types were obtained from metadata supplied by the sample provider rather than from assay-based typing.

One collaborating source in Seattle enrolled patients while the patients were actively infected and followed the patients over time throughout the course of disease. Each collaborating institution followed its own protocols to collect whole blood in K2EDTA tubes. Collaborator samples were shipped for TCRbeta analysis as frozen whole blood, isolated PBMCs, or DNA extracted from either sample type. Findings and caveats that apply to the study as a whole: How much clinical and demographic metadata was included differed by source and by participant, and the metadata was provided uncurated.

The specimen was peripheral blood. The sequence was collected from a man in his sixties with COVID-19, enrolled during active disease. This receptor chain uses TRBV15 and TRBJ1-1, with no confidently assigned D gene. In nucleotide form, the sequence is TGTGCCACCAGCAGAGCACCGGGTAAAGCTTTCTTT. This is translated as CATSRAPGKAFF.